This TCR beta chain was captured in a study of T cell repertoires in cytomegalovirus infection. The overall study: CMV epitopes, recently identified HLA-C-restricted and well-studied HLA-B-restricted, were used.

A few counts support this clonotype. The antigen is not known. CDR1 and CDR2 (germline): LNHDA, SQIVND (reference sequence). CDR3 size: 15 residues. J gave up 3 bases and V 3 bases, and 6 bases lay outside the gene matches. TCRdb fed the reads into MiXCR, producing one record per CDR3 protein. The sample holds about 570,000 distinct CDR3 sequences, approximately 40% seen once. The chain recombines TRBV19 with TRBJ2-7; TRBD1 matches 9 bases. This TCR derives from a human donor in good health (CMV status not recorded). Some clones in this sample may be carry-over from other donors' samples. The material was cultured PBMCs, obtained from culture after CMV antigen stimulation. The CDR3 bases are TGTGCCAGTAGTATCGGGACAGGGACCTTCTACGAGCAGTACTTC. This gives the protein CASSIGTGTFYEQYF.